This TCR beta chain was documented in a study of blood T cell repertoires in COVID-19. Study-level background: Both acute and convalescent COVID-19 samples were obtained from the United States, Italy and Spain. Sources were T cells, B-cell-depleted T cells, or PBMCs; the material itself was cDNA or gDNA.

In the original analysis: By means of reference gene primer amplification, nucleated cell counts were estimated. TCRdb's table, derived via immunoSEQ multiplex PCR, lists solely in-frame clones and lacks some. Clonal size and the V and J genes are those of that table, whereas D and trimming came from the DNA. The sample lists roughly 95,000 clones; roughly four fifths were seen once. J was trimmed by 7 bases and V by 1 base; bases with no gene match: 4. CDR3 size: 15 residues. Germline V gives CDR1 MGHRA, CDR2 YSYEKL. Sequencing was done on a sample of peripheral blood. This chain uses TRBV4-1 with TRBJ1-6; 7 bases line up with TRBD1. The sequence was collected from a man aged 45 to 65 with active or convalescent COVID-19. The CDR3 DNA sequence: TGCGCCAGCAGCCAAGTAACAGGGGTCAATTCACCCCTCCACTTT. Amino acids: CASSQVTGVNSPLHF.